This record looks at one T cell receptor (beta chain) sequence and its context. Its antigen is not identified. Semi-nested PCR with Nested Universal Primer A followed constant-region reverse priming of full-length variable regions. TCRdb re-analysed the 5' RACE reads in MiXCR, keeping a single row per CDR3 protein. This sample has 6,800 or so distinct CDR3 sequences; about 60% occur once, and the top ten carry 4.1%. V was cut by 0 bases and J by 6 bases, with 8 bases left in between. Germline assignment: CDR1 DFQATT and CDR2 SNEGSKA (reference sequence). This CDR3 is built from 13 residues. Findings and limits, study-wide: The TCR gene usage of tumor memory CD4+ T cells clustered together with blood and lymph node memory CD4+ cells and with lymph node naive CD4+ cells. Tumor Treg TCRs overlapped most with tumor naive CD4+ cells.

The sequenced sample consisted of tumor-infiltrating memory CD4+ T cells sorted from the breast tumor. Subset here: memory CD4+ T cells, CD4+CD45RO+CD25-. This chain links TRBV20-1 with TRBJ2-2; TRBD2 is a possible D gene (5 bases). The origin of this receptor is a female donor with breast cancer. The CDR3 DNA sequence: TGCAGTGCTAGAGAACTAGTTCCCGGGGAGCTGTTTTTT. Encoded protein: CSARELVPGELFF.